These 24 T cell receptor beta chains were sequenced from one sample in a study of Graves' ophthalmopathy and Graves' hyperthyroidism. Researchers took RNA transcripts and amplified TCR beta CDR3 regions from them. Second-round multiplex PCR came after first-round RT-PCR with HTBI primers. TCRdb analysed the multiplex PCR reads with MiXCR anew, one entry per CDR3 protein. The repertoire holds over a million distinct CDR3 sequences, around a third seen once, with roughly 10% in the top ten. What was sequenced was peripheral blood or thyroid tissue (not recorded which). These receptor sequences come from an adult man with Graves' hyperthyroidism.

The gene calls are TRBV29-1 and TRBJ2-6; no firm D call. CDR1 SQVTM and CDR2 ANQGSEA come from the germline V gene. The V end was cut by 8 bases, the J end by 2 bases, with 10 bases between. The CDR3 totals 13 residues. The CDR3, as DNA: TGCAGCTTAGATAGGGCTGGGGCCAACGTCCTGACTTTC. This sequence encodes CSLDRAGANVLTF.

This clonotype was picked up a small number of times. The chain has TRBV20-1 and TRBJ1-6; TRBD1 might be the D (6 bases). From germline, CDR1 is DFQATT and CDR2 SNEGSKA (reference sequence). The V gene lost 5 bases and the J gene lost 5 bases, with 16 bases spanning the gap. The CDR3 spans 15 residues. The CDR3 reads CSAPPQGFNNSPLHF. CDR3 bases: TGCAGTGCTCCCCCACAGGGTTTCAATAATTCACCCCTCCACTTT.

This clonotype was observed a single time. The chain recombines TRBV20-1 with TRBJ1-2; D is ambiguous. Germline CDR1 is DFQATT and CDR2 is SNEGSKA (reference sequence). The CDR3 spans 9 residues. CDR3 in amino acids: CSIARGYTF. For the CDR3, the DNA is TGCAGCATAGCAAGGGGCTACACCTTC.

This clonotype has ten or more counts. The CDR3 is CASNQGEKLFF. As DNA, the CDR3 is TGTGCCAGTAACCAGGGTGAAAAACTGTTTTTT. V gene TRBV19 combines with J gene TRBJ1-4; D is possibly TRBD1 (5 bases). Trimming took off 7 bases at V and 7 bases at J, with 7 bases between the two ends. Germline values: CDR1 LNHDA, CDR2 SQIVND (reference sequence). There are 11 residues in the CDR3. Supplemented by reference TRBV19 and TRBJ1-4, the full variable domain reads DGGITQSPKYLFRKEGQNVTLSCEQNLNHDAMYWYRQDPGQGLRLIYYSQIVNDFQKGDIAEGYSVSREKKESFPLTVTSAQKNPTAFYLCASNQGEKLFFGSGTQLSVL.

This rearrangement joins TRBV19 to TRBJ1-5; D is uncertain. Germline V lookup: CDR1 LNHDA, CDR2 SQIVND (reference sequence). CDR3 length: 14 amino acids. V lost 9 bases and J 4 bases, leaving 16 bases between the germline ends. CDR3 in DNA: TGTGCCAGCGGTATTGGCAGCCGTAATCAGCCCCAGCATTTT. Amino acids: CASGIGSRNQPQHF.

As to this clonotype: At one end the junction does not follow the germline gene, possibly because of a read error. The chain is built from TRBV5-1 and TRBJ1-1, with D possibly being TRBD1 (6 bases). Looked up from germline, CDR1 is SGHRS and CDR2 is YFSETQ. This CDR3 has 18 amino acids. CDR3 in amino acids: CVSSWRAWSDRRFTEAFF. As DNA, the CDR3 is TGCGTCAGCAGCTGGCGGGCCTGGTCCGACAGGAGATTCACTGAAGCTTTCTTT.

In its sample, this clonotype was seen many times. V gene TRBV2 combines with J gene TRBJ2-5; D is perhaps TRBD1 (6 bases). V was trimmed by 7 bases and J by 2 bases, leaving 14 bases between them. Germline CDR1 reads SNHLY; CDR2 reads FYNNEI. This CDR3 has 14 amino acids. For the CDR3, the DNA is TGTGCCAGCACTACGAGGACAGCACAAGAGACCCAGTACTTC. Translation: CASTTRTAQETQYF.

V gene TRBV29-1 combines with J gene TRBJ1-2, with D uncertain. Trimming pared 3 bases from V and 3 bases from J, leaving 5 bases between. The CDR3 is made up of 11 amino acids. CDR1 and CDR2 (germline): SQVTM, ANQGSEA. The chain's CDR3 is CSVDWDYGYTF. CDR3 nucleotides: TGCAGCGTTGATTGGGACTATGGCTACACCTTC.

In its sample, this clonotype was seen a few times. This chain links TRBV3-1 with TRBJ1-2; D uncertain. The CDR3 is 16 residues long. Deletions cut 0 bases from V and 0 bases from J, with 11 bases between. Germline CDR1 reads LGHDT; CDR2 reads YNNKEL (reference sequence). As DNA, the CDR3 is TGTGCCAGCAGCCAAGATCTGACAACAGCTAACTATGGCTACACCTTC. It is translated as CASSQDLTTANYGYTF.

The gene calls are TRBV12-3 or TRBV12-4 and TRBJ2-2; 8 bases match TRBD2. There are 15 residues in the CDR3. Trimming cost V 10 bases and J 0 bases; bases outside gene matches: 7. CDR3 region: CAIHSGDPNTGELFF. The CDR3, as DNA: TGTGCCATTCATAGCGGGGACCCGAACACCGGGGAGCTGTTTTTT.

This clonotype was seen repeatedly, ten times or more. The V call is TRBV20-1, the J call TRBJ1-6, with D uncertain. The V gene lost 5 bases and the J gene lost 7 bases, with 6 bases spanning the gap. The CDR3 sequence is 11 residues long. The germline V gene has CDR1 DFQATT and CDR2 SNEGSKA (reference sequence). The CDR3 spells CSASENSPLHF. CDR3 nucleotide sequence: TGCAGTGCTTCTGAGAATTCACCCCTCCACTTT.

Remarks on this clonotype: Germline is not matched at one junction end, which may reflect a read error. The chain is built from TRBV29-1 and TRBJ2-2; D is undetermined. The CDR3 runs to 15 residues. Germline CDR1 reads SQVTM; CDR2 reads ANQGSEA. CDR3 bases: TGCAGCGGCTCCGCTCCGGGTTATAACACCGAGGAGCTGTTTTTT. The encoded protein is CSGSAPGYNTEELFF.

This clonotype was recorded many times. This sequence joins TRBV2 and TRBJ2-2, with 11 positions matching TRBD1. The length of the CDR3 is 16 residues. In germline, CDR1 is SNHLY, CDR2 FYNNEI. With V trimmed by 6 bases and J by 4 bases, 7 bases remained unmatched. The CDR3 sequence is CASRADRGRVTGELFF. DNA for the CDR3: TGTGCCAGCAGAGCGGACAGGGGGCGAGTCACCGGGGAGCTGTTTTTT.

CDR3: CSAADGDRVWQPQHF. For the CDR3, the DNA is TGCAGTGCTGCGGACGGAGATAGGGTTTGGCAGCCCCAGCATTTT. The gene calls are TRBV20-1 and TRBJ1-5; no reliable D call. CDR1 is DFQATT and CDR2 is SNEGSKA in the germline V gene (reference sequence). With 5 bases removed from V and 7 bases from J, the gap between germline ends came to 21 bases. The CDR3 runs 15 residues.

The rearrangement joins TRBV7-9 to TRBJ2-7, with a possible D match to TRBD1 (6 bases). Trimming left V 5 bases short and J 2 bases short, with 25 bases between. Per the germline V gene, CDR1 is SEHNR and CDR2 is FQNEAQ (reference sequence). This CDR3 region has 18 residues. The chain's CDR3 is CASSHLTVPRGAPYEQYF. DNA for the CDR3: TGTGCCAGCAGCCATTTAACGGTCCCCAGGGGCGCCCCCTACGAGCAGTACTTC.

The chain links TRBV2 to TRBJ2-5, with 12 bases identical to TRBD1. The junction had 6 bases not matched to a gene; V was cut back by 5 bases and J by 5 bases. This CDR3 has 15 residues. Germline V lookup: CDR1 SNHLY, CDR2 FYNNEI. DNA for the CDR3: TGTGCCAGCAGTAGAGGGACAGGGGGCGCGGAGACCCAGTACTTC. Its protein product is CASSRGTGGAETQYF.

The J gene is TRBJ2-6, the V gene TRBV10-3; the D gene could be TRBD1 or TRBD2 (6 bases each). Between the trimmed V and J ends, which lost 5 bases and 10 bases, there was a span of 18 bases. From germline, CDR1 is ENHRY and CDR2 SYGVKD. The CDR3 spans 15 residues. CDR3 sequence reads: CAISPTAGGGNVLTF. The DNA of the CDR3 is TGTGCCATCAGTCCTACAGCCGGAGGGGGGAACGTCCTGACTTTC.

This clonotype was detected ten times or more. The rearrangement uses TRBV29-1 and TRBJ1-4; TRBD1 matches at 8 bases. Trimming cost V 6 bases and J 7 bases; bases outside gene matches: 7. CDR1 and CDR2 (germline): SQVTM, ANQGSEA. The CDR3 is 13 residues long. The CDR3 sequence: CSVAGQGGEKLFF. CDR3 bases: TGCAGCGTGGCTGGACAGGGTGGTGAAAAACTGTTTTTT.

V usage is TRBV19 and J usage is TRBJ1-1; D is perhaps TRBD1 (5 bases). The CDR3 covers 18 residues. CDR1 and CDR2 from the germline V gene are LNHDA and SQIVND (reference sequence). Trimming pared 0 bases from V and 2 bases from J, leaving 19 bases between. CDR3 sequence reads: CASSIDLRLTVINTEAFF. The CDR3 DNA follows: TGTGCCAGTAGTATAGATTTGCGACTGACAGTCATAAACACTGAAGCTTTCTTT. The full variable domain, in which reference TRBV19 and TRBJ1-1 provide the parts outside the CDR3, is DGGITQSPKYLFRKEGQNVTLSCEQNLNHDAMYWYRQDPGQGLRLIYYSQIVNDFQKGDIAEGYSVSREKKESFPLTVTSAQKNPTAFYLCASSIDLRLTVINTEAFFGQGTRLTVV.

Here the CDR3 reads CASSETPTGETQYF. CDR3 nucleotides: TGTGCCAGCAGCGAAACCCCGACGGGGGAGACCCAGTACTTC. The chain carries TRBV3-1 and TRBJ2-5; possible D gene TRBD2, 5 bases. Trimming removed 5 bases at V and 5 bases at J, with 15 bases between. CDR1 is LGHDT and CDR2 is YNNKEL in the germline V gene (reference sequence). This CDR3 is 14 amino acids long.

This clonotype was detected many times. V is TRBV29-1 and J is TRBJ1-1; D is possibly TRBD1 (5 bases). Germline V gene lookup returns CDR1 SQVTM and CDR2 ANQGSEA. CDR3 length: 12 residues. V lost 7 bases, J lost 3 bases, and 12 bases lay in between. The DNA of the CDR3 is TGCAGCGGCAGGGTTACTCACACTGAAGCTTTCTTT. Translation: CSGRVTHTEAFF.

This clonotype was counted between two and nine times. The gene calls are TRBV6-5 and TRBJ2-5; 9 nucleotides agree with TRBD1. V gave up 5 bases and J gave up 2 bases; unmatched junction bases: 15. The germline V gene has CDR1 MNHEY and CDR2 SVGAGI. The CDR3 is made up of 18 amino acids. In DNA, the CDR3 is TGTGCCAGCAGTGAAGAAGATGATCCCGGGACAGGGCAAGAGACCCAGTACTTC. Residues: CASSEEDDPGTGQETQYF.

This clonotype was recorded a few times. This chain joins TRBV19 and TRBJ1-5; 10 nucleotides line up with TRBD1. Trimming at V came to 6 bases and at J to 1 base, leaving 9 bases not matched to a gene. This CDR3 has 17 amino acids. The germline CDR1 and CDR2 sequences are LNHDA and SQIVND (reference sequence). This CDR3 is CASSRTPGQGSNQPQHF. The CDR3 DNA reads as TGTGCCAGTAGCCGGACGCCGGGACAGGGGAGCAATCAGCCCCAGCATTTT.

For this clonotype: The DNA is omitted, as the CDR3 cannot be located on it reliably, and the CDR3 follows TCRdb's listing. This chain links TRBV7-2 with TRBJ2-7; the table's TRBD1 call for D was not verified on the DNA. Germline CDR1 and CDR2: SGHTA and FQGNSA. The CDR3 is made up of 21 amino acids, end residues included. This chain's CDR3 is CASSFYICSAPGQGTTYEQYF.